Below, 25 T cell receptor beta chains from the same sample are listed, as sequenced in a study of brain T cells in children with intractable seizures. Data came from immunoSEQ multiplex PCR; TCRdb stores just in-frame clones and leaves some out. Counted here are some 62,000 clones, around 96% occurring once; the ten biggest clones make up 0.3% to 0.45%. The source material was peripheral blood, sampled at surgery. The receptors come from a boy younger than two with focal cortical dysplasia and intractable seizures.

The V gene is TRBV5-5, the J gene TRBJ2-7, with 9 positions matching TRBD2. The CDR3 consists of 15 residues. J lost 6 bases, V lost 5 bases, and 12 bases had no gene match. Germline V gives CDR1 SGHKS, CDR2 YYEKEE (reference sequence). This CDR3 is CASRGLASGISEQYF. CDR3 DNA: TGTGCCAGCAGAGGGCTTGCTAGCGGGATTTCCGAGCAGTACTTC.

The CDR3, as DNA: TGTGCCAGCAGCTTGGTGTCCTATAATTCACCCCTCCACTTT. This sequence encodes CASSLVSYNSPLHF. V gene TRBV5-6 combines with J gene TRBJ1-6; D call uncertain. The CDR3 extends over 14 amino acids. The germline V gene has CDR1 SGHDT and CDR2 YYEEEE. Trimming took off 0 bases at V and 1 base at J, with 2 bases between the two ends.

V is TRBV28 and J is TRBJ1-5; D is undetermined. The length of the CDR3 is 11 residues. Trimming removed 1 base at V and 5 bases at J, with 0 bases between. Germline assignment: CDR1 MDHEN and CDR2 SYDVKM. Here the CDR3 DNA reads TGTGCCAGCAGTTTATATCAGCCCCAGCATTTT. This translates into CASSLYQPQHF.

The chain links TRBV28 to TRBJ2-3; maybe TRBD1 (5 bases). The CDR3 consists of 15 residues. V gave up 2 bases and J gave up 1 base, with 10 bases separating them. Germline V gene data show CDR1 as MDHEN and CDR2 as SYDVKM. The CDR3 sequence is CASSLPGHRTDTQYF. Here the CDR3 DNA reads TGTGCCAGCAGTTTACCAGGGCACCGCACAGATACGCAGTATTTT.

This chain joins TRBV5-1 and TRBJ2-2, with D perhaps TRBD2 (5 bases). The germline V and J ends were trimmed by 1 base and 8 bases, with 12 bases remaining between them. The CDR3 has 14 amino acids. Germline loops: CDR1 SGHRS, CDR2 YFSETQ. CDR3 bases: TGCGCCAGCAGCTTGAACGAGGGCAGGGGGGAGCTGTTTTTT. Its protein is CASSLNEGRGELFF. Filled out from reference TRBV5-1 and TRBJ2-2, the complete variable domain reads KAGVTQTPRYLIKTRGQQVTLSCSPISGHRSVSWYQQTPGQGLQFLFEYFSETQRNKGNFPGRFSGRQFSNSRSEMNVSTLELGDSALYLCASSLNEGRGELFFGEGSRLTVL.

The gene calls are TRBV3-1 (or the pseudogene TRBV3-2) and TRBJ1-3; D gene ambiguous. This CDR3 is 12 amino acids long. The V end lost 3 bases, the J end lost 7 bases, and 7 bases lay between the germline ends. CDR1 is LGHDT and CDR2 is YNNKEL in the germline V gene (reference sequence). In DNA, the CDR3 is TGTGCCAGCAGCCATCAGGCCAACACCATATATTTT. As protein: CASSHQANTIYF.

The chain is built from TRBV7-6 and TRBJ2-7, with TRBD2 matching 11 bases. Germline trimming cut 2 bases from V and 0 bases from J; bases unmatched to any gene: 3. The CDR3 runs 16 residues. Germline V gene lookup returns CDR1 SGHVS and CDR2 FNYEAQ. DNA for the CDR3: TGTGCCAGCAGCTTAACACTAGCGGGGGCCTCCTACGAGCAGTACTTC. The encoded protein is CASSLTLAGASYEQYF. The variable domain in full, completed from reference TRBV7-6 and TRBJ2-7, reads GAGVSQSPRYKVTKRGQDVALRCDPISGHVSLYWYRQALGQGPEFLTYFNYEAQQDKSGLPNDRFSAERPEGSISTLTIQRTEQRDSAMYRCASSLTLAGASYEQYFGPGTRLTVT.

The chain employs TRBV19 and TRBJ2-3, with TRBD2 identical over 8 bases. CDR3 size: 16 residues. Germline CDR1 is LNHDA and CDR2 is SQIVND (reference sequence). V was pared by 4 bases and J by 5 bases, with 11 bases of the junction left unmatched. For the CDR3, the DNA is TGTGCCAGTAGTACCAGCGGGAGCCCCTACAAAGATACGCAGTATTTT. As protein: CASSTSGSPYKDTQYF.

The gene calls are TRBV12-5 and TRBJ2-7, with D possibly being TRBD1 (6 bases). This CDR3 has 15 residues. The ends were cut back, 1 base at V and 4 bases at J, with 14 bases in the middle. CDR1 is LGHNT, CDR2 FRNRAP, per germline. The CDR3 reads CASGLASGHRYEQYF. CDR3 bases: TGTGCTAGTGGTTTGGCCTCGGGACATCGGTACGAGCAGTACTTC.

The chain has TRBV21-1 and TRBJ1-5; TRBD1, the table's D call, lacks a check against the DNA. TRBV21-1 has pseudogene status. This CDR3 has 13 amino acids. This CDR3 is CASSRQGHQPQHF. The CDR3 nucleotides read TGTGCCAGCAGTAGACAGGGGCATCAGCCCCAGCATTTT.

J is TRBJ2-7 and V is TRBV7-2; TRBD1 is a possible D gene (5 bases). Looked up from germline, CDR1 is SGHTA and CDR2 is FQGNSA. Deletions cut 5 bases from V and 1 base from J, with 9 bases between. The length of the CDR3 is 13 residues. The CDR3 here is CASSPGPSYEQYF. The CDR3 DNA sequence: TGTGCCAGCAGCCCAGGGCCATCCTACGAGCAGTACTTC. Full variable domain (rest looked up from reference TRBV7-2 and TRBJ2-7): GAGVSQSPSNKVTEKGKDVELRCDPISGHTALYWYRQSLGQGLEFLIYFQGNSAPDKSGLPSDRFSAERTGGSVSTLTIQRTQQEDSAVYLCASSPGPSYEQYFGPGTRLTVT.

This chain links TRBV20-1 with TRBJ2-1; tentative D call: TRBD2 (5 bases). The CDR3 runs 14 residues. Trimming left V 3 bases short and J 4 bases short, with 13 bases between. CDR1 is DFQATT and CDR2 is SNEGSKA in the germline V gene (reference sequence). The CDR3 DNA reads as TGCAGTGCTAGTGAGTGGGAGCCTTACAATGAGCAGTTCTTC. It translates to CSASEWEPYNEQFF.

V usage is TRBV3-1 (or the pseudogene TRBV3-2) and J usage is TRBJ1-2; TRBD1 is a possible D gene (5 bases). This CDR3 comprises 17 residues. Germline assignment: CDR1 LGHDT and CDR2 YNNKEL (reference sequence). V dropped 0 bases and J dropped 7 bases, with 21 bases sitting between them. CDR3 DNA sequence: TGTGCCAGCAGCCAAGATTTACCTGCTGGGGGGAGGACTGGCTACACCTTC. It translates to CASSQDLPAGGRTGYTF.

The chain uses TRBV23-1 and TRBJ2-7; D perhaps matches TRBD1 (6 bases). TRBV23-1 is recorded as an ORF, its role being uncertain. The ends were cut back, 3 bases at V and 0 bases at J, with 15 bases in the middle. The CDR3 is 16 residues long. CDR3 DNA sequence: TGCGCCAGCAGTCAGGCTGACAGGCTGCACTCCTACGAGCAGTACTTC. Its translation: CASSQADRLHSYEQYF.

The rearrangement joins TRBV25-1 to TRBJ2-3, with 8 bases matching TRBD2. J gave up 1 base and V 1 base, and 7 bases lay outside the gene matches. The CDR3 is made up of 17 amino acids. Germline lookup yields CDR1 MGHDK and CDR2 SYGVNS. As DNA, the CDR3 is TGTGCCAGCAGTGAATTCTTTGCGGGAGGCCGCACAGATACGCAGTATTTT. Translation: CASSEFFAGGRTDTQYF.

The chain joins TRBV19 to TRBJ2-1; D gene uncertain. Germline V gene data show CDR1 as LNHDA and CDR2 as SQIVND (reference sequence). Trimming pared 2 bases from V and 6 bases from J, leaving 8 bases between. The CDR3 consists of 13 residues. The CDR3 DNA reads TGTGCCAGTAGTATAACGGCGTTCAATGAGCAGTTCTTC. Protein sequence: CASSITAFNEQFF.

This sequence joins TRBV7-2 and TRBJ2-7, with 9 bases fitting TRBD1. This CDR3 has 19 residues. Looked up from germline, CDR1 is SGHTA and CDR2 is FQGNSA. The V and J ends lost 3 bases and 2 bases, in that order; junction bases with no gene match: 17. This chain's CDR3 is CASSFLTPSGTGFTYEQYF. The CDR3 DNA is TGTGCCAGCAGCTTCCTTACTCCGTCCGGGACAGGGTTCACCTACGAGCAGTACTTC.

The CDR3 bases are TGTGCCAGCAGCGGGCCTTGGAGCTACGAGCAGTACTTC. Protein: CASSGPWSYEQYF. The chain is built from TRBV5-6 and TRBJ2-7; D is unresolved. The V end lost 4 bases, the J end lost 3 bases, and 11 bases lay between the germline ends. CDR1 SGHDT and CDR2 YYEEEE come from the germline V gene. The CDR3 has 13 amino acids.

V usage is TRBV16 and J usage is TRBJ2-1; D perhaps matches TRBD2 (6 bases). V lost 1 base to trimming and J lost 0 bases, with 10 bases between them. CDR3 size: 16 residues. Germline V CDR1 and CDR2: KGHSY, FQNENV. The CDR3 sequence is CASSQYGDFSYNEQFF. The CDR3 bases are TGTGCCAGCAGCCAATACGGGGACTTCTCCTACAATGAGCAGTTCTTC.

This rearrangement joins TRBV2 to TRBJ1-1; D may be TRBD1 (6 bases). Germline values: CDR1 SNHLY, CDR2 FYNNEI. Trimming cost V 5 bases and J 3 bases, with 19 bases left between them. The CDR3 covers 16 residues. CDR3: CASSSNRGKGDTEAFF. In nucleotides, the CDR3 is TGTGCCAGCAGTTCTAATCGCGGGAAGGGGGACACTGAAGCTTTCTTT.

The table lists this clone with a few counts. This sequence joins TRBV7-9 and TRBJ1-4; D not certain. The V end was cut by 5 bases, the J end by 10 bases, with 20 bases between. The V gene's germline CDR1 is SEHNR and CDR2 FQNEAQ (reference sequence). The CDR3 is 15 amino acids. The CDR3, as DNA: TGTGCCAGCAGCAAGCTGGACGCGACAATGGGAAAACTGTTTTTT. Translation gives CASSKLDATMGKLFF.

The rearrangement joins TRBV28 to TRBJ1-5, with 9 bases aligning to TRBD1. With 6 bases clipped from V and 4 bases from J, the junction kept 10 bases outside the gene matches. This CDR3 has 16 amino acids. Germline V gene data show CDR1 as MDHEN and CDR2 as SYDVKM. CDR3 residues: CASSATGGSINQPQHF. The CDR3 DNA follows: TGTGCCAGCAGCGCGACAGGGGGTAGTATAAATCAGCCCCAGCATTTT.

The chain joins TRBV6-5 to TRBJ2-7, with D unclear. The CDR3 is 12 amino acids. Trimming removed 8 bases at V and 0 bases at J, with 8 bases between. Germline V gives CDR1 MNHEY, CDR2 SVGAGI. CDR3 bases: TGTGCCAGCGACACGAGCTCCTACGAGCAGTACTTC. It is translated as CASDTSSYEQYF.

The chain links TRBV11-2 to TRBJ2-3; 11 positions match TRBD1. Germline CDR1 reads SGHAT; CDR2 reads FQNNGV. This CDR3 is built from 17 residues. J was trimmed by 4 bases and V by 2 bases; bases with no gene match: 8. Written as DNA, the CDR3 is TGTGCCAGCAGCTTATTTGTGGACAGGGGGCGGTCAGATACGCAGTATTTT. This codes for CASSLFVDRGRSDTQYF.

The chain has TRBV28 and TRBJ2-7; 9 positions match TRBD1. The CDR3 has 15 amino acids. Germline CDR1 is MDHEN and CDR2 is SYDVKM. V gave up 8 bases and J gave up 0 bases; unmatched junction bases: 8. This CDR3 is CASLNRGLVSYEQYF. In DNA form, the CDR3 reads TGTGCCAGCCTCAACAGGGGGCTTGTCTCCTACGAGCAGTACTTC.